These T cell receptor beta chains were read from a single sample in a study of blood T cell repertoires in COVID-19. The data were produced by immunoSEQ multiplex PCR, yet TCRdb's version contains in-frame clones alone and is incomplete. The table lists approximately 74,000 clones, around four fifths of them singletons. The specimen was peripheral blood. The receptors shown here come from a man in his 70s with acute or convalescent COVID-19. CDR3s include the opening cysteine and the closing phenylalanine or tryptophan. The D gene is left open where the match is weak. For some rows the clone size is stated as once, few or many, or as a class when expanded; others skip it.

v_call	clone_size	cdr3_length	j_call	d_call	cdr3_aa	cdr3_nt
TRBV6-5	.	14	TRBJ2-3	.	CASTPRGRTDTQYF	TGTGCCAGCACCCCCCGGGGGAGAACAGATACGCAGTATTTT
TRBV3-1/TRBV3-2	.	15	TRBJ1-5	TRBD1	CASSQAGGSNQPQHF	TGTGCCAGCAGCCAAGCAGGGGGTAGCAATCAGCCCCAGCATTTT
TRBV28	.	15	TRBJ1-2	.	CASSLDWVTNYGYTF	TGTGCCAGCAGTTTAGACTGGGTAACTAACTATGGCTACACCTTC
TRBV18	few	12	TRBJ1-2	.	CASSPSNYGYTF	TGTGCCAGCTCACCGAGTAACTATGGCTACACCTTC
TRBV7-9	.	14	TRBJ1-3	.	CASSSRTAGNTIYF	TGTGCCAGCAGCTCCCGGACAGCCGGAAACACCATATATTTT
TRBV28	.	14	TRBJ2-2	.	CASSPPGVRGELFF	TGTGCCAGCAGCCCCCCCGGCGTGCGGGGGGAGCTGTTTTTT
TRBV5-1	.	14	TRBJ1-1	.	CASSPPGRGTEAFF	TGCGCCAGCAGCCCCCCGGGCCGGGGCACTGAAGCTTTCTTT
TRBV28	.	15	TRBJ1-1	TRBD1	CASSLPGPGTAEAFF	TGTGCCAGCAGTTTGCCTGGGCCCGGGACAGCTGAAGCTTTCTTT
TRBV28	.	16	TRBJ1-5	.	CASSYLTATSNQPQHF	TGTGCCAGCAGCTACCTGACAGCGACTAGCAATCAGCCCCAGCATTTT
TRBV14	.	14	TRBJ1-1	.	CASSQVNGATEAFF	TGTGCCAGCAGCCAAGTAAATGGAGCTACTGAAGCTTTCTTT
TRBV10-3	.	15	TRBJ1-4	TRBD1	CAISVSRGANEKLFF	TGTGCCATCAGTGTTTCCAGGGGGGCTAATGAAAAACTGTTTTTT
TRBV5-6	.	13	TRBJ2-7	.	CASSLPDSYEQYF	TGTGCCAGCAGCTTGCCAGACTCCTACGAGCAGTACTTC
TRBV3-1/TRBV3-2	.	14	TRBJ1-5	.	CASSQNGPGQPQHF	TGTGCCAGCAGCCAAAACGGGCCAGGGCAGCCCCAGCATTTT
TRBV2	.	18	TRBJ2-1	TRBD2	CASRELAGGQSSYNEQFF	TGTGCCAGCAGGGAACTAGCGGGGGGCCAGAGCTCCTACAATGAGCAGTTCTTC
TRBV5-1	.	15	TRBJ2-1	.	CASSLVAGSYNEQFF	TGCGCCAGCAGCTTGGTCGCAGGCAGCTACAATGAGCAGTTCTTC
TRBV7-9	.	19	TRBJ2-7	TRBD2	CASSLIVIVEREGPVEQYF	TGTGCCAGCAGCTTAATCGTCATAGTGGAGCGGGAGGGCCCTGTCGAGCAGTACTTC
TRBV2	.	14	TRBJ1-2	TRBD1	CASSPGTGEMGYTF	TGTGCCAGCAGTCCCGGGACAGGGGAGATGGGCTACACCTTC
TRBV5-1	.	14	TRBJ2-1	TRBD2	CASSTSGVYNEQFF	TGCGCCAGTTCTACTAGCGGGGTCTACAATGAGCAGTTCTTC
TRBV7-8	.	17	TRBJ2-2	TRBD1	CASSTGKTGVYTGELFF	TGTGCCAGCAGCACGGGAAAAACAGGGGTCTACACCGGGGAGCTGTTTTTT
TRBV5-1	.	15	TRBJ1-1	.	CASSSAQGLNTEAFF	TGCGCCAGCAGCAGCGCACAGGGCCTGAACACTGAAGCTTTCTTT
TRBV9	.	14	TRBJ1-2	.	CASSVAAQGNGYTF	TGTGCCAGCAGCGTAGCAGCGCAGGGAAATGGCTACACCTTC
TRBV7-2	many	17	TRBJ2-5	.	CASSLALMGGAQETQYF	TGTGCCAGCAGCTTAGCCCTAATGGGGGGGGCACAAGAGACCCAGTACTTC
TRBV5-4	once	17	TRBJ2-5	TRBD2	CASSLGGWRGDQETQYF	TGTGCCAGCAGCTTGGGTGGATGGCGGGGGGACCAAGAGACCCAGTACTTC
TRBV5-8	.	15	TRBJ1-6	.	CASRGGGLYNSPLHF	TGTGCCAGCCGGGGGGGCGGTCTTTATAATTCACCCCTCCACTTT
TRBV25-1	.	14	TRBJ2-2	.	CASRDYENTGELFF	TGTGCCAGCAGGGACTATGAAAACACCGGGGAGCTGTTTTTT
TRBV5-5	few	15	TRBJ2-2	.	CASRTEGRPTGELFF	TGTGCCAGCAGGACGGAGGGGAGGCCCACCGGGGAGCTGTTTTTT
TRBV5-1	.	15	TRBJ2-7	TRBD1	CASSPGTGGAYEQYF	TGCGCCAGCAGCCCGGGGACAGGGGGGGCCTACGAGCAGTACTTC
TRBV10-2	once	14	TRBJ2-7	TRBD1	CASSVGQGPYEQYF	TGCGCCAGCAGTGTTGGACAGGGCCCCTACGAGCAGTACTTC
TRBV27	few	16	TRBJ2-2	.	CASSLSFRTNTGELFF	TGTGCCAGCAGTTTATCGTTCAGGACGAACACCGGGGAGCTGTTTTTT
TRBV30	.	15	TRBJ1-6	.	CAWSNLAPGISPLHF	TGTGCCTGGAGTAACCTCGCCCCGGGGATCTCACCCCTCCACTTT
TRBV20-1	.	11	TRBJ2-1	.	CSARDPNEQFF	TGCAGTGCTAGAGATCCGAATGAGCAGTTCTTC
TRBV27	.	15	TRBJ1-5	.	CASSLTGRNNQPQHF	TGTGCCAGCAGTTTAACGGGAAGAAACAATCAGCCCCAGCATTTT
TRBV6-1	.	14	TRBJ2-2	.	CASSDLAVAGELFF	TGTGCCAGCAGTGATCTTGCGGTCGCCGGGGAGCTGTTTTTT
TRBV28	.	13	TRBJ2-1	TRBD2	CASSSSGRSEQFF	TGTGCCAGCAGTTCTAGCGGGAGGAGTGAGCAGTTCTTC
TRBV5-1	.	13	TRBJ2-7	.	CASQGSLTYEQYF	TGCGCCAGCCAGGGTTCTCTCACGTACGAGCAGTACTTC
TRBV10-3	once	14	TRBJ2-7	.	CAISEPQASYEQYF	TGTGCCATCAGTGAGCCTCAGGCCTCCTACGAGCAGTACTTC
TRBV5-4	.	15	TRBJ1-4	.	CASSLGGTTNEKLFF	TGTGCCAGCAGCTTAGGAGGGACCACTAATGAAAAACTGTTTTTT
TRBV5-1	.	17	TRBJ2-3	TRBD1	CASSLGTLDRVTDTQYF	TGCGCCAGCAGCTTGGGGACCCTGGACAGGGTCACAGATACGCAGTATTTT
TRBV7-6	.	15	TRBJ1-2	TRBD1	CASSPGTGLNYGYTF	TGTGCCAGCAGCCCAGGGACAGGGCTCAACTATGGCTACACCTTC
TRBV14	.	18	TRBJ2-1	TRBD2	CASSQDRGGLAGWGEQFF	TGTGCCAGCAGCCAAGATCGGGGTGGACTAGCGGGTTGGGGTGAGCAGTTCTTC
TRBV11-2	.	12	TRBJ2-7	.	CASSPDYYEQYF	TGTGCCAGCAGCCCCGACTACTACGAGCAGTACTTC